This TCR beta chain was captured by sequencing in a study of blood T cell repertoires in COVID-19. Overall study: Samples of COVID-19 (acute and convalescent) were obtained from the United States, Italy and Spain.

Per the authors' pipeline: Scientists estimated how many nucleated cells there were by amplifying reference gene primers. Using immunoSEQ multiplex PCR, the repertoire was profiled, and TCRdb retains in-frame clones only, with some absent. V and J calls and clone size follow that table, whereas D and trimming were derived from the DNA. This sample has about 180,000 clones, with about 86% found just once. Germline V lookup: CDR1 LNHDA, CDR2 SQIVND (reference sequence). V was clipped by 11 bases and J by 3 bases; unmatched bases: 14. CDR3 length: 15 amino acids. The sequenced material came from peripheral blood. The TCR comes from a man over 45 with active or convalescent COVID-19. V is TRBV19 and J is TRBJ2-7; 9 bases agree with TRBD1. CDR3 DNA: TGTGCCGCTTCAGCGGGGACAGGGTACCACTACGAGCAGTACTTC. Translation gives CAASAGTGYHYEQYF.